Each of the 12 T cell receptor beta chains below was sequenced from the same sample in a study of T cells after posttransplantation cyclophosphamide. The data were produced by immunoSEQ multiplex PCR, yet TCRdb's version contains in-frame clones alone and is incomplete. The table records tens of thousands of clones, 86% of them present only once. Sequencing input: PBMCs. These receptors were obtained from a man aged 30-40 years with a blood cancer, CMV-positive, and with a related stem cell donor.

The chain employs TRBV19 and TRBJ1-4, with no clear D. The V and J ends lost 5 bases and 0 bases respectively, with 10 bases between them. Looked up from germline, CDR1 is LNHDA and CDR2 is SQIVND (reference sequence). This CDR3 region has 15 residues. The CDR3 nucleotides read TGTGCCAGTAGTGGACTTAGCACAACTAATGAAAAACTGTTTTTT. It translates to CASSGLSTTNEKLFF. The full variable domain, with the rest looked up from reference TRBV19 and TRBJ1-4, is DGGITQSPKYLFRKEGQNVTLSCEQNLNHDAMYWYRQDPGQGLRLIYYSQIVNDFQKGDIAEGYSVSREKKESFPLTVTSAQKNPTAFYLCASSGLSTTNEKLFFGSGTQLSVL.

The V call is TRBV10-1, the J call TRBJ2-5; the match to TRBD1 covers 11 bases. After removal of 7 bases from V and 2 bases from J, the junction contained 12 bases not matched to a gene. The CDR3 is made up of 17 amino acids. Germline CDR1 reads WNHNN; CDR2 reads SYGVQD (reference sequence). In DNA, the CDR3 is TGCGCCAGCAATCGGACAGGGGGCGCGTTTTGGCAAGAGACCCAGTACTTC. It codes for CASNRTGGAFWQETQYF.

This clone came up once. For the CDR3, the DNA is TGTGCCAGCTCACCATCGGGAGCCACCGGGGAGCTGTTTTTT. Its translation: CASSPSGATGELFF. The V and J genes are TRBV18 and TRBJ2-2; possibly TRBD2 for D (6 bases). CDR1 is KGHSH and CDR2 is LQKENI in the germline V gene. The CDR3 runs to 14 residues. Trimming removed 2 bases from V and 4 bases from J, with 8 bases in between.

The J gene is TRBJ1-2, the V gene TRBV27, with 9 bases aligning to TRBD1. The J segment lost 6 bases and the V segment lost 4 bases, leaving 9 bases of the junction unmatched. The germline V gene encodes CDR1 MNHEY and CDR2 SMNVEV (reference sequence). The CDR3 sequence is 15 residues long. The CDR3 DNA reads TGTGCCAGCAGTTCACTCGGGACAGGGTGGGATGGCTACACCTTC. Translation: CASSSLGTGWDGYTF.

The chain carries TRBV6-4 and TRBJ2-1; D uncertain. The V gene's germline CDR1 is MRHNA and CDR2 SNTAGT. V gave up 6 bases and J gave up 0 bases, with 12 bases separating them. This CDR3 has 15 residues. CDR3 sequence reads: CASSNEPSSYNEQFF. In DNA, the CDR3 is TGTGCCAGCAGCAACGAACCCAGCTCCTACAATGAGCAGTTCTTC.

The chain combines TRBV11-2 with TRBJ2-3; possibly TRBD2 for D (6 bases). CDR3 length equals 16 residues. The germline V gene has CDR1 SGHAT and CDR2 FQNNGV. Trimming cost V 0 bases and J 14 bases, with 24 bases left between them. The CDR3 DNA reads as TGTGCCAGCAGCTTAGATGGTAGCGGATACGGTCCCAGTAGGTATTTT. Translating it yields CASSLDGSGYGPSRYF.

The chain links TRBV28 to TRBJ2-1, with TRBD2 identical over 13 bases. Germline V lookup: CDR1 MDHEN, CDR2 SYDVKM. J lost 8 bases, V lost 6 bases, and 4 bases had no gene match. CDR3 length: 14 residues. This CDR3 is CASRLAGGLDEQFF. The CDR3 nucleotides read TGTGCCAGCAGACTAGCGGGGGGGTTGGATGAGCAGTTCTTC.

Notes on this clone: Mismatch with germline at one junction end may stem from a read error. V gene TRBV28 combines with J gene TRBJ2-6; TRBD1 might be the D (5 bases). The CDR3 covers 15 residues. Germline lookup yields CDR1 MDHEN and CDR2 SYDVKM. The CDR3, as DNA: TGTGCCAGCAGACCCCAGGGTGGTGGGTCCAACGTCCTGACTTTC. The encoded protein is CASRPQGGGSNVLTF.

The table lists this clone with a few counts. The V call is TRBV10-1, the J call TRBJ2-7; 11 bases align to TRBD2. The CDR3 sequence is 16 residues long. J lost 2 bases, V lost 0 bases, and 3 bases had no gene match. Germline V gene sequence: CDR1 WNHNN, CDR2 SYGVQD (reference sequence). Here the CDR3 reads CASSESRGLAAYEQYF. The CDR3 nucleotides are TGCGCCAGCAGTGAGTCGAGGGGACTAGCGGCCTACGAGCAGTACTTC.

The V and J genes are TRBV2 and TRBJ2-2; D might be TRBD1 (5 bases). The CDR3 covers 15 residues. With 1 base removed from V and 6 bases from J, the gap between germline ends came to 12 bases. Germline loops: CDR1 SNHLY, CDR2 FYNNEI. The CDR3 loop reads CASSEVRVSAGELFF. The CDR3 DNA reads as TGTGCCAGCAGTGAAGTCAGGGTCTCCGCCGGGGAGCTGTTTTTT.

The chain employs TRBV9 and TRBJ2-7; perhaps TRBD1 as D (6 bases). The V gene lost 0 bases and the J gene lost 2 bases, with 12 bases spanning the gap. Germline V gene data show CDR1 as SGDLS and CDR2 as YYNGEE. CDR3 size: 15 residues. The CDR3 region has the DNA TGTGCCAGCAGCGTAGACCCAGGGGCCGCCTACGAGCAGTACTTC. Its translation: CASSVDPGAAYEQYF.

The chain employs TRBV19 and TRBJ1-1; D unresolved. The V gene lost 1 base and the J gene lost 5 bases, with 5 bases spanning the gap. There are 12 residues in the CDR3. CDR1 is LNHDA, CDR2 SQIVND, per germline (reference sequence). CDR3 coding DNA: TGTGCCAGTAGTATAGGCGTGACTGAAGCTTTCTTT. This translates into CASSIGVTEAFF. Full variable domain (outside the CDR3, taken from reference TRBV19 and TRBJ1-1): DGGITQSPKYLFRKEGQNVTLSCEQNLNHDAMYWYRQDPGQGLRLIYYSQIVNDFQKGDIAEGYSVSREKKESFPLTVTSAQKNPTAFYLCASSIGVTEAFFGQGTRLTVV.